Shown below are 4 T cell receptor beta chains from a single sample sequenced in a study of response to subunit inactivated influenza vaccine. Each CDR3 protein is one row after TCRdb ran MiXCR on the RT-PCR reads. Of around 600,000 distinct CDR3 sequences in the sample, approximately 10% were seen once. This same sample was also part of a study on T cells expressing NK-cell markers. That source notes: 5'RACE template switching with UMIs produced the TCR beta cDNA.

Specimen: PBMCs from blood, collected on the day of vaccination. All receptors derive from a man aged 50-59 years who received an inactivated influenza vaccine.

In this sample, this clonotype turned up many times. The gene calls are TRBV19 and TRBJ2-7, with no clear D. The CDR3 runs 13 residues. Trimming took 3 bases from V and 3 from J, leaving 9 bases between them. Germline V gene data show CDR1 as LNHDA and CDR2 as SQIVND (reference sequence). CDR3 DNA sequence: TGTGCCAGTAGTATTTCGGTCGGCTACGAGCAGTACTTC. Residues: CASSISVGYEQYF. Drawing the rest from reference TRBV19 and TRBJ2-7, the complete variable domain is DGGITQSPKYLFRKEGQNVTLSCEQNLNHDAMYWYRQDPGQGLRLIYYSQIVNDFQKGDIAEGYSVSREKKESFPLTVTSAQKNPTAFYLCASSISVGYEQYFGPGTRLTVT.

The chain combines TRBV27 with TRBJ2-3; weak D call: TRBD2 (6 bases). The CDR3 extends over 15 amino acids. Trimming took off 5 bases at V and 2 bases at J, with 14 bases between the two ends. Looked up from germline, CDR1 is MNHEY and CDR2 is SMNVEV (reference sequence). CDR3 loop: CASSGGLRNTDTQYF. CDR3 nucleotide sequence: TGTGCCAGCAGTGGGGGACTTCGAAACACAGATACGCAGTATTTT.

V gene TRBV6-2 or TRBV6-3 combines with J gene TRBJ2-1, with D tentatively TRBD2 (6 bases). The CDR3 sequence is 15 residues long. The germline CDR1 and CDR2 sequences are MNHEY and SVGEGT. The ends were cut back, 4 bases at V and 5 bases at J, with 15 bases in the middle. CDR3 in DNA: TGTGCCAGCAGTTCCCGGGGGTGGGTGAACAATGAGCAGTTCTTC. This encodes CASSSRGWVNNEQFF.

The V call is TRBV20-1, the J call TRBJ2-7, with D possibly TRBD2 on 5 matching bases. The CDR3 covers 13 residues. V was shortened by 0 bases and J by 0 bases, with 6 bases between the two germline ends. Germline V gives CDR1 DFQATT, CDR2 SNEGSKA (reference sequence). In DNA, the CDR3 is TGCAGTGCTAGAGAGGGAGCCTCCTACGAGCAGTACTTC. This translates into CSAREGASYEQYF.